This entry concerns a single T cell receptor (beta chain). This entry belongs to a study of shared clonotypes between healthy human individuals. Study context: The donor group consisted of a couple of women and a few men, aged 18 to 49.

Clones were sequenced by immunoSEQ multiplex PCR, and TCRdb holds only the in-frame ones, with some missing. The sample contains more than 400,000 clones, 60% to 80% of which appear only once. Trimming cost V 5 bases and J 5 bases, with 12 bases left between them. The CDR3 extends over 13 amino acids. Looked up from germline, CDR1 is SGHVS and CDR2 is FQNEAQ. V and J are TRBV7-8 and TRBJ2-5, with D possibly matching TRBD1 (6 bases). What was sequenced was PBMCs. The source is a woman between 35 and 50 years old in good health. Some clones in this sample may be carry-over from other donors' samples. CDR3 sequence (DNA): TGTGCCAGCAGCATCAGGGGTGTTGAGACCCAGTACTTC. This encodes CASSIRGVETQYF.